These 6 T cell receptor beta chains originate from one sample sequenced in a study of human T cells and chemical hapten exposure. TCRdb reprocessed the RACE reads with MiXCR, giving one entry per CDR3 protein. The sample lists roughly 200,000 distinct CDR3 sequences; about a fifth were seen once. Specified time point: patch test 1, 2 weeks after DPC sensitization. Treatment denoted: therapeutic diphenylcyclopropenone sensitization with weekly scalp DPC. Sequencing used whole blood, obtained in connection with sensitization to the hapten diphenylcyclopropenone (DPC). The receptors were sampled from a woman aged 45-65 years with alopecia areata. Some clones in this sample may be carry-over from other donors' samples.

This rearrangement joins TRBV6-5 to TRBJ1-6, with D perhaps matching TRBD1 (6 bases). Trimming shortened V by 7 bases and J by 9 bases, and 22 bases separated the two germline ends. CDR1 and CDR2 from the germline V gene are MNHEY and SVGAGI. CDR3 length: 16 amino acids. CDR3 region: CASTTTGDMSRSPLHF. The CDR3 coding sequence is TGTGCCAGCACCACGACCGGGGACATGTCGCGTTCACCCCTCCACTTT.

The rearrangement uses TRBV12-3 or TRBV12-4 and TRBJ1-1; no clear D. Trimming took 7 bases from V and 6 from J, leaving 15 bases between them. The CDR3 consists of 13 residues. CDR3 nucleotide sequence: TGTGCCAGCACCGCTAGAAGGATCGCTGAAGCTTTCTTT. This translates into CASTARRIAEAFF.

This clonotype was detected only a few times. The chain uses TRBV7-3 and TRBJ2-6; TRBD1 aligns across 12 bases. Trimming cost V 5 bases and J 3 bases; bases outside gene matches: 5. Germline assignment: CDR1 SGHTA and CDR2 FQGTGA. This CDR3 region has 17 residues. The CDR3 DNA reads TGTGCCAGCAGCAACCGGGACAGGGGGCTTGGGGCCAACGTCCTGACTTTC. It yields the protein CASSNRDRGLGANVLTF.

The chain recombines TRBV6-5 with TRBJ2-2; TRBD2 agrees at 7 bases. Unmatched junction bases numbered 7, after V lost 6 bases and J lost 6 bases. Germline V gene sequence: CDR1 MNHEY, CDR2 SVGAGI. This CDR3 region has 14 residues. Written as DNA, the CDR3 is TGTGCCAGCAGGTGGACTAGTACCTCCGGGGAGCTGTTTTTT. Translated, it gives CASRWTSTSGELFF.

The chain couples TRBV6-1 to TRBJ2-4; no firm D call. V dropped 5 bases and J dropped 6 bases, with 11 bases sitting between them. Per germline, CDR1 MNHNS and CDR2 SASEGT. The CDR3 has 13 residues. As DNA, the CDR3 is TGTGCCAGCAGTCAAAACGTGAGAAACATTCAGTACTTC. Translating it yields CASSQNVRNIQYF.

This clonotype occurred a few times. The CDR3: CASSQVGDSQETQYF. CDR3 nucleotide sequence: TGTGCCAGCAGCCAAGTCGGGGACAGCCAAGAGACCCAGTACTTC. The gene calls are TRBV3-1 and TRBJ2-5; 7 bases match TRBD1. Trimming removed 1 base from V and 1 base from J; junction bases left unmatched: 3. The CDR3 length is 15 residues. Germline V gives CDR1 LGHDT, CDR2 YNNKEL (reference sequence).